Below, 3 T cell receptor beta chains from the same sample are listed, as sequenced in a study of CD8 T cells in Susac syndrome. Random hexamers served to reverse transcribe about 0.5 to 1 ug RNA. Each CDR3 protein is one row after TCRdb ran MiXCR on the immunoSEQ multiplex PCR reads. The top ten hold 0.1% to 0.15% of the sample, which has about 120,000 distinct CDR3 sequences, 94% seen once. The sequenced material came from CD4+ T cells from PBMCs. These receptors were collected from a human donor with multiple sclerosis.

This chain links TRBV13 with TRBJ2-2; perhaps TRBD2 as D (6 bases). Looked up from germline, CDR1 is PRHDT and CDR2 is FYEKMQ (reference sequence). This CDR3 comprises 15 residues. Trimming removed 5 bases at V and 6 bases at J, with 16 bases between. CDR3 region: CASSLGTDYPGELFF. CDR3 bases: TGTGCCAGCAGCCTTGGGACGGACTACCCCGGGGAGCTGTTTTTT.

The chain couples TRBV28 to TRBJ2-6; 7 positions match TRBD2. Germline V gene lookup returns CDR1 MDHEN and CDR2 SYDVKM. V trimming: 0 bases; J trimming: 1 base; junction bases outside the gene matches: 0. This CDR3 comprises 16 residues. CDR3 residues: CASSLWGGSGANVLTF. CDR3 coding DNA: TGTGCCAGCAGTTTATGGGGGGGGTCTGGGGCCAACGTCCTGACTTTC.

V is TRBV20-1 and J is TRBJ1-5, with unresolved D. The CDR3 length is 13 residues. The V gene's germline CDR1 is DFQATT and CDR2 SNEGSKA (reference sequence). Trimming stripped 6 bases from V and 4 bases from J, with 13 bases between. The CDR3 is CSALRDLNQPQHF. The CDR3 DNA follows: TGCAGTGCCTTAAGGGATTTGAATCAGCCCCAGCATTTT.